Included here is one T cell receptor beta chain sequence, with context. TCRB transcripts that were expressed got sequenced, as all of the isolated RNA had been reverse transcribed. Only in-frame clones appear in the TCRdb table, and some are missing; sequencing was by immunoSEQ multiplex PCR. The sample lists under 800,000 clones, 15% to 18% seen once, with about 0.093% in the top ten. The source of the sample is a study of beta chain features in type 1 diabetes. At the level of the study: Patients did not differ from healthy donors in age, gender or cell yield.

Trimming removed 6 bases at V and 5 bases at J, with 21 bases between. Germline loops: CDR1 SGHRS, CDR2 YFSETQ. This CDR3 spans 16 amino acids. The V call is TRBV5-1, the J call TRBJ2-1; D uncertain. The receptor was derived from a man between 18 and 29 years old in good health. The sample taken for sequencing was naive CD4+ T cells from blood. The CDR3 sequence: CASKQIGLPYHNEQFF. CDR3 DNA sequence: TGCGCCAGCAAACAGATCGGGCTCCCTTACCACAATGAGCAGTTCTTC.